This T cell receptor beta chain was sequenced for a study of a mutant IDH1 vaccine in newly diagnosed glioma. The time point was: week 23, last vaccination. Vaccination comprised doses that each held 300 ug of mutant IDH1 20-mer peptide, plus topical imiquimod. With regard to this clone: The antigen remains undetermined.

The protocol was immunoSEQ multiplex PCR, while the TCRdb copy is restricted to in-frame clones and leaves out a portion. In the table there are approximately 82,000 clones, approximately 85% of which are singletons. Germline V gene data show CDR1 as LNHDA and CDR2 as SQIVND (reference sequence). This CDR3 is 18 amino acids long. V lost 2 bases and J 0 bases, leaving 17 bases between the germline ends. This receptor was obtained from a woman in her 50s with glioma. The chain combines TRBV19 with TRBJ1-5, with a possible D match to TRBD1 (6 bases). The input for sequencing was PBMCs, taken from a glioma patient whose treatment included an IDH1 peptide vaccine. CDR3 in DNA: TGTGCCAGTAGTATAAGACAGGTAGGCGCTTATAGCAATCAGCCCCAGCATTTT. This translates into CASSIRQVGAYSNQPQHF. Filled out from reference TRBV19 and TRBJ1-5, the complete variable domain reads DGGITQSPKYLFRKEGQNVTLSCEQNLNHDAMYWYRQDPGQGLRLIYYSQIVNDFQKGDIAEGYSVSREKKESFPLTVTSAQKNPTAFYLCASSIRQVGAYSNQPQHFGDGTRLSIL.